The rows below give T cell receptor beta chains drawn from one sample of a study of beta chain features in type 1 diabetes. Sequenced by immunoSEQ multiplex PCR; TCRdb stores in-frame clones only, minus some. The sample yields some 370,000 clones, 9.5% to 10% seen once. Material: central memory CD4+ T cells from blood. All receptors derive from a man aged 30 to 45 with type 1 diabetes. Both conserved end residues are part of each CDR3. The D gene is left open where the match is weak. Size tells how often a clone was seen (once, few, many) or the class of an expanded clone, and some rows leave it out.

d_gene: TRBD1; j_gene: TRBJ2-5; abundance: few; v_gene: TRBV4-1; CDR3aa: CASSQEITGGQTQYF; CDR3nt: TGTGCCAGCAGCCAAGAGATCACAGGGGGGCAGACCCAGTACTTC
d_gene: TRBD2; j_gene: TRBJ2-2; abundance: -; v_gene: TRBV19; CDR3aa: CASSSGGGELFF; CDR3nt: TGTGCCAGTAGTTCGGGGGGCGGGGAGCTGTTTTTT
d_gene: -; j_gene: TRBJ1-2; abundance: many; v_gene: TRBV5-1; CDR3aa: CASSLEPANYGYTF; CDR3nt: TGCGCCAGCAGCTTGGAGCCAGCCAACTATGGCTACACCTTC
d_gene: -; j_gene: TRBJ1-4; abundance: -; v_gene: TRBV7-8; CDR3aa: CASSLPRAGGEKLFF; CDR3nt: TGTGCCAGCAGCTTACCCAGGGCCGGGGGTGAAAAACTGTTTTTT
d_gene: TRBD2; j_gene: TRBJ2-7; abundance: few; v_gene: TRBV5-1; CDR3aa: CASNPLAGGTYEQYF; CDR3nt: TGCGCCAGCAACCCACTAGCGGGAGGGACCTACGAGCAGTACTTC
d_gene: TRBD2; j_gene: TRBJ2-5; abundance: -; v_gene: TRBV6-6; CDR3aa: CASSYGGGRGLETQYF; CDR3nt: TGTGCCAGCAGTTACGGTGGCGGGAGGGGGTTAGAGACCCAGTACTTC
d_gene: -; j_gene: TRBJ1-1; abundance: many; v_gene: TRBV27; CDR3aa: CASSSLEGGSTEAFF; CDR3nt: TGTGCCAGCAGTTCGCTCGAGGGGGGGAGCACTGAAGCTTTCTTT
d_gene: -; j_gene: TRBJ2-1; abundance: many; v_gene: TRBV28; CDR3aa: CASSPAGGRANEQFF; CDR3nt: TGTGCCAGCAGTCCCGCCGGCGGTCGGGCCAATGAGCAGTTCTTC
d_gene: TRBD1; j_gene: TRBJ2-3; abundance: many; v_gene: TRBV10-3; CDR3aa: CATTAGQGTDTQYF; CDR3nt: TGTGCCACCACCGCGGGACAGGGAACAGATACGCAGTATTTT
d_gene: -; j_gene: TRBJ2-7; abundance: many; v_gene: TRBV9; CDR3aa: CASSVSSAGEQYF; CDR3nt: TGTGCCAGCAGCGTTTCCTCGGCCGGCGAGCAGTACTTC
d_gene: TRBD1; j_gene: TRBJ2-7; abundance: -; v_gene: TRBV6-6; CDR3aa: CASSYSGTGVYEQYF; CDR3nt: TGTGCCAGCAGTTACTCAGGGACAGGGGTCTACGAGCAGTACTTC
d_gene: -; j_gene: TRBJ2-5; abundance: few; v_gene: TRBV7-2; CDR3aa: CASSLIWTAGETQYF; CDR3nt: TGTGCCAGCAGCCTGATTTGGACGGCGGGAGAGACCCAGTACTTC
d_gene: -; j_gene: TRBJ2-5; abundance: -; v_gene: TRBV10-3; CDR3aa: CAISGAAQQETQYF; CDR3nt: TGTGCCATCAGTGGGGCAGCTCAACAAGAGACCCAGTACTTC
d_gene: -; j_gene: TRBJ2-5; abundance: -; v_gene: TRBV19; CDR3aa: CASSPRPRGETQYF; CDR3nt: TGTGCCAGTAGCCCGCGACCCAGGGGAGAGACCCAGTACTTC
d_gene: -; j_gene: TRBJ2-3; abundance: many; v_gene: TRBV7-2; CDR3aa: CASSLEGNTQYF; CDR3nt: TGTGCCAGCAGCTTAGAGGGGAATACGCAGTATTTT
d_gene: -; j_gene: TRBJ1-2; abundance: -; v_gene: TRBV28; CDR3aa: CASSTPYRAGGGYTF; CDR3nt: TGTGCCAGCAGTACCCCTTATAGAGCCGGAGGTGGCTACACCTTC
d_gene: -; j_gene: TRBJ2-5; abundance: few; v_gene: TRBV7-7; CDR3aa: CASSFGGVGETQYF; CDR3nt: TGTGCCAGCAGCTTTGGCGGGGTGGGGGAGACCCAGTACTTC
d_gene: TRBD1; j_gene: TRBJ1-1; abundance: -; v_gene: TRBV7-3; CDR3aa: CASSLGQGVTVRYTEAFF; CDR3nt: TGTGCCAGCAGCTTGGGACAGGGCGTTACAGTTAGGTACACTGAAGCTTTCTTT
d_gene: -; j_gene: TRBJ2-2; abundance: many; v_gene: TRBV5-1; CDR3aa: CASSLEPTGELFF; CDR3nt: TGCGCCAGCAGCTTGGAACCCACCGGGGAGCTGTTTTTT
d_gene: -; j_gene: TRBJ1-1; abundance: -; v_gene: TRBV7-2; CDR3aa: CASSHSGFDTEAFF; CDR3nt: TGTGCCAGCAGCCATTCAGGATTCGACACTGAAGCTTTCTTT
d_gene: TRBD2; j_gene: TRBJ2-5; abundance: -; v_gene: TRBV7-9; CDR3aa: CASSLAEGLGAPQYF; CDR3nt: TGTGCCAGCAGCTTAGCTGAGGGACTAGGGGCACCCCAGTACTTC
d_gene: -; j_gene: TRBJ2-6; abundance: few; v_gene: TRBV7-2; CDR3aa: CASSFGGAGANVLTF; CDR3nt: TGTGCCAGCAGCTTTGGGGGAGCTGGGGCCAACGTCCTGACTTTC
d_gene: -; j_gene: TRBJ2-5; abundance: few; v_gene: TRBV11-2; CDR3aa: CASSPRASVGLAQTQYF; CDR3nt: TGTGCCAGCAGCCCTAGAGCGTCCGTGGGGTTAGCGCAGACCCAGTACTTC
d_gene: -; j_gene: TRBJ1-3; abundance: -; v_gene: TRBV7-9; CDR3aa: CASSLGRTSGNTIYF; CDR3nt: TGTGCCAGCAGCTTAGGCAGGACCTCTGGAAACACCATATATTTT
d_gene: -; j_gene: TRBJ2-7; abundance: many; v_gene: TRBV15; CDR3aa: CATSRDPRGPYEQYF; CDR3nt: TGTGCCACCAGCAGAGATCCCCGGGGACCGTACGAGCAGTACTTC
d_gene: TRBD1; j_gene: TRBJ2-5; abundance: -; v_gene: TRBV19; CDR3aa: CASSIGRGRAETQYF; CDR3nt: TGTGCCAGTAGTATCGGCAGGGGGCGAGCAGAGACCCAGTACTTC
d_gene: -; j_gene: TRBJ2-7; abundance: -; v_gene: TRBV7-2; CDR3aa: CASSLGFSEQYF; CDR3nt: TGTGCCAGCAGCCTCGGTTTTAGCGAGCAGTACTTC
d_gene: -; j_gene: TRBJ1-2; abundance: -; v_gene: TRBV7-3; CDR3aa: CASSIRDGNGYTF; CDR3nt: TGTGCCAGCAGCATCAGGGATGGGAATGGCTACACCTTC
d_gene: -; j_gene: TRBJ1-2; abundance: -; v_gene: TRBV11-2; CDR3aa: CASSPPGVLGGYTF; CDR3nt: TGTGCCAGCAGCCCACCAGGGGTTTTGGGTGGCTACACCTTC
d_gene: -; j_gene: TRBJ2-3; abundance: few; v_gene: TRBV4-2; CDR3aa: CASSQPDTSTDTQYF; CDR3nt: TGTGCCAGCAGCCAACCGGATACCTCAACAGATACGCAGTATTTT
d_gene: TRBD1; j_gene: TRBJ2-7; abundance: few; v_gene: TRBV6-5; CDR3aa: CASSYSGTGVTYEQYF; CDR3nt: TGTGCCAGCAGTTACTCTGGGACAGGGGTCACCTACGAGCAGTACTTC
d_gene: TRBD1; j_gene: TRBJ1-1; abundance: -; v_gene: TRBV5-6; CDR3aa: CASSLEGQGMNTEAFF; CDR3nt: TGTGCCAGCAGCTTGGAGGGACAGGGCATGAACACTGAAGCTTTCTTT
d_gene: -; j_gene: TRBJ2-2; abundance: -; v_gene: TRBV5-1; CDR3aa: CASSQDSGTGELFF; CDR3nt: TGCGCCAGCAGCCAAGACAGTGGCACCGGGGAGCTGTTTTTT
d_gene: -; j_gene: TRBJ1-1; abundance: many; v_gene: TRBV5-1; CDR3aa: CASSLSGVSPEAFF; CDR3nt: TGCGCCAGCAGCTTGTCAGGGGTATCACCTGAAGCTTTCTTT
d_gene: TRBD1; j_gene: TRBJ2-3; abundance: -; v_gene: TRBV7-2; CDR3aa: CAGSPRTGVDTQYF; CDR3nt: TGTGCCGGCAGCCCCCGGACAGGGGTAGATACGCAGTATTTT
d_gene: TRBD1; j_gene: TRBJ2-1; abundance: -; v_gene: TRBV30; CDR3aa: CAWKGQGLLQFF; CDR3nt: TGTGCCTGGAAGGGACAGGGTCTCCTCCAGTTCTTC
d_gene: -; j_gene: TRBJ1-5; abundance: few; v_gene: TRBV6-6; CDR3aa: CASSQRDRLQPQHF; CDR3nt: TGTGCCAGCAGTCAGAGAGACAGGCTACAGCCCCAGCATTTT
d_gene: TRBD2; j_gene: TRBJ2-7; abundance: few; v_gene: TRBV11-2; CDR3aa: CASGLGLAGEKQYF; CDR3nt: TGTGCCAGCGGGCTTGGACTAGCGGGAGAGAAGCAGTACTTC
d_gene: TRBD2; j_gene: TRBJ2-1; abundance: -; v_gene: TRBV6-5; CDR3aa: CASSTLASEQFF; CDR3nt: TGTGCCAGCAGCACACTAGCGAGTGAGCAGTTCTTC
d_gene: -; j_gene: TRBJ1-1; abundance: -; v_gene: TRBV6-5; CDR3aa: CASSYSGGGGTEAFF; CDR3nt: TGTGCCAGCAGTTACTCAGGAGGCGGCGGAACTGAAGCTTTCTTT
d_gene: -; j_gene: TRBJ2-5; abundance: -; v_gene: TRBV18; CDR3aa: CASSPRALNKETQYF; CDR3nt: TGTGCCAGCTCACCAAGGGCCCTGAATAAAGAGACCCAGTACTTC